A selection of T cell receptor beta chains follows, all from one sample in a study of cytomegalovirus exposure and HLA in healthy donors. Assay: immunoSEQ multiplex PCR; the TCRdb copy retains only in-frame clones and omits some. The table records some 160,000 clones, just under 70% of them present only once. Material for sequencing was PBMCs. The receptors come from a man aged 60 to 75 in good health and CMV-seronegative. Both conserved end residues are part of each CDR3. The D gene is left open where the match is weak. Clone size is not always given. Where it is, it says once, few, many or a class for expanded clones.

TRBJ2-1,TRBD2,NA,TRBV6-5,TGTGCCAGCAGCCTCGGGACTAGCGCCTACAATGAGCAGTTCTTC,CASSLGTSAYNEQFF
TRBJ2-5,TRBD2,NA,TRBV28,TGTGCCAGCAGTTTATTAGCGGGACAAGAGACCCAGTACTTC,CASSLLAGQETQYF
TRBJ1-1,TRBD1,NA,TRBV6-5,TGTGCCAGCAGTGAACAGGGGTACACTGAAGCTTTCTTT,CASSEQGYTEAFF
TRBJ2-1,TRBD2,NA,TRBV19,TGTGCCAGTAGTATCGCAAGCGGGGGAAGCTCCTACAATGAGCAGTTCTTC,CASSIASGGSSYNEQFF
TRBJ1-1,NA,few,TRBV6-1,TGTGCCAGCAACCCACTGAGCGGGAACACTGAAGCTTTCTTT,CASNPLSGNTEAFF
TRBJ1-2,TRBD1,NA,TRBV11-2,TGTGCCAGCAGCTTGGGACAGGGATATGGCTACACCTTC,CASSLGQGYGYTF
TRBJ2-5,NA,NA,TRBV25-1,TGTGCCAGCAGTGAAGGCCTGGGGGGTGGAGAGACCCAGTACTTC,CASSEGLGGGETQYF
TRBJ2-7,TRBD2,few,TRBV28,TGTGCCAGCAGCTCCGTAGCGGGAGTGATCGACGAGCAGTACTTC,CASSSVAGVIDEQYF
TRBJ2-3,NA,NA,TRBV7-8,TGTGCCAGCAGCTTAGTTCGAGGGAGGGATACGCAGTATTTT,CASSLVRGRDTQYF
TRBJ1-1,NA,NA,TRBV6-1,TGTGCCAGCAGTGCATACAGGGTAACCATGAACACTGAAGCTTTCTTT,CASSAYRVTMNTEAFF
TRBJ2-1,TRBD2,NA,TRBV25-1,TGTGCCAGCAGTGAATGGAAAGGGACTACCTACAATGAGCAGTTCTTC,CASSEWKGTTYNEQFF
TRBJ1-4,TRBD1,NA,TRBV27,TGTGCCAGCAGTTTTAGGGGGCGCGCTGAAAAACTGTTTTTT,CASSFRGRAEKLFF
TRBJ1-1,NA,NA,TRBV7-9,TGTTCCAGCAGCCCGAGGGTCACTGGCCGGAACACTGAAGCTTTCTTT,CSSSPRVTGRNTEAFF
TRBJ2-1,TRBD1,NA,TRBV7-9,TGTGCCAGCAGCTCGGCTGGACAGGCCATACAGGGTGAGCAGTTCTTC,CASSSAGQAIQGEQFF
TRBJ1-1,NA,NA,TRBV6-5,TGTGCCAGCAGTTACGGGAGGGGTGAAGCTTTCTTT,CASSYGRGEAFF
TRBJ2-1,TRBD2,NA,TRBV14,TGTGCCAGCAGCCAAGATAGAGCGGGAGGTGGGCAGTTCTTC,CASSQDRAGGGQFF
TRBJ2-7,TRBD1,NA,TRBV6-5,TGTGCCAGCAGTCGGGGACAGGAGCACTCCTACGAGCAGTACTTC,CASSRGQEHSYEQYF
TRBJ2-1,TRBD2,few,TRBV5-4,TGTGCCAGCAGCGGGGGACTGGCGGGGGATGAGCAGTTCTTC,CASSGGLAGDEQFF
TRBJ1-3,NA,few,TRBV9,TGTGCCAGCAGCGTAACAGGGCCTTTCTCTGGAAACACCATATATTTT,CASSVTGPFSGNTIYF
TRBJ2-7,NA,NA,TRBV5-1,TGCGCCAGCAGCTTGGTGTCAGGAGGTGAGATCTACGAGCAGTACTTC,CASSLVSGGEIYEQYF
TRBJ2-1,TRBD2,NA,TRBV5-1,TGCGCCAGCAGACGCCTAGCGGAGGGCAATGAGCAGTTCTTC,CASRRLAEGNEQFF
TRBJ1-1,NA,once,TRBV18,TGTGCCAGCTCACCGTTAGACAGAGGCACTGAAGCTTTCTTT,CASSPLDRGTEAFF
TRBJ2-2,NA,NA,TRBV11-3,TGTGCCAGCAGCGTAGGTGGGCGCGGGGCCGGGGAGCTGTTTTTT,CASSVGGRGAGELFF
TRBJ2-5,TRBD2,NA,TRBV5-1,TGCGCCAGCACCGTGACTAGCGGGAACCTCCAAGAGACCCAGTACTTC,CASTVTSGNLQETQYF
TRBJ1-2,NA,once,TRBV5-1,TGCGCCAGCAAAACCTCCGGAGGTCAGTATGGCTACACCTTC,CASKTSGGQYGYTF
TRBJ2-1,NA,NA,TRBV6-1,TGTGCCAGCAGTAGTACTACGAGCTCCTACAATGAGCAGTTCTTC,CASSSTTSSYNEQFF
TRBJ2-1,NA,NA,TRBV28,TGTGCCAGCAGTTTGACAGGCCCCGCTTACAATGAGCAGTTCTTC,CASSLTGPAYNEQFF
TRBJ1-1,TRBD1,NA,TRBV10-3,TGTGCCATCAGGCCGGGACAGGGGGCGGGCACTGAAGCTTTCTTT,CAIRPGQGAGTEAFF
TRBJ2-7,TRBD1,NA,TRBV30,TGTGCCTGGAGAGGGGGCGGGACAGGGGACCTTGGGCGGTACGAGCAGTACTTC,CAWRGGGTGDLGRYEQYF
TRBJ1-5,TRBD1,few,TRBV10-3,TGTGCCATCGGACGGGACAGGGGCAATCAGCCCCAGCATTTT,CAIGRDRGNQPQHF
TRBJ1-4,NA,NA,TRBV5-1,TGCGCCAGCAACCAAGAGGGTCTTAATGAAAAACTGTTTTTT,CASNQEGLNEKLFF
TRBJ2-7,NA,NA,TRBV30,TGTGCCTGGAGTGTGGCAGGCCTTCCCTACGAGCAGTACTTC,CAWSVAGLPYEQYF
TRBJ2-3,NA,NA,TRBV7-3,TGTGCCAGCAGCTTAAACCCTGGGGCAAGTACCGATACGCAGTATTTT,CASSLNPGASTDTQYF
TRBJ1-1,NA,once,TRBV14,TGTGCCAGCAGCCAAGAGGGCAGGGCTTCTAACACTGAAGCTTTCTTT,CASSQEGRASNTEAFF
TRBJ1-4,NA,NA,TRBV18,TGTGCCAGCTCACCAAGCCTTGGCACAGGGAGTAATGAAAAACTGTTTTTT,CASSPSLGTGSNEKLFF
TRBJ2-7,TRBD1,NA,TRBV28,TGTGCCAGCAGTTCGACAGGGTCACTCTCCTACGAGCAGTACTTC,CASSSTGSLSYEQYF
TRBJ1-2,NA,NA,TRBV28,TGTGCCAGCAGCCCTAATTTGGGGGCACGGGGCTACACCTTC,CASSPNLGARGYTF
TRBJ2-1,NA,once,TRBV10-3,TGTGCCATCAGTGGGGCCCCCGGGGGTGAGCAGTTCTTC,CAISGAPGGEQFF
TRBJ1-2,NA,few,TRBV28,TGTGCCAGCAGTTCCCCGGGAGGTCGCGCCGACCTTAACTATGGCTACACCTTC,CASSSPGGRADLNYGYTF
TRBJ2-7,NA,NA,TRBV6-5,TGTGCCAGCAGTTACTCCACGCGGCCTACTACCTACGAGCAGTACTTC,CASSYSTRPTTYEQYF
TRBJ1-4,TRBD1,NA,TRBV6-5,TGTGCCAGCAGTCAGAGACAGGGCCCAAAACTGTTTTTT,CASSQRQGPKLFF
TRBJ2-1,NA,few,TRBV5-1,TGCGCCAGCAGCTTGTTGGCCAGCGGCTCCTACAATGAGCAGTTCTTC,CASSLLASGSYNEQFF
TRBJ2-2,TRBD1,NA,TRBV7-2,TGTGCCAGCAGCTTAGTAGCAGGGGGTTACACCGGGGAGCTGTTTTTT,CASSLVAGGYTGELFF
TRBJ2-5,NA,NA,TRBV7-2,TGTGCCAGCAGCCCGTACAGGGCAGGGAGAGGAGAGACCCAGTACTTC,CASSPYRAGRGETQYF
TRBJ2-3,NA,NA,TRBV5-1,TGCGCCAGCAGCCCCCGCGAGGGCCCAGATACGCAGTATTTT,CASSPREGPDTQYF
TRBJ2-5,TRBD1,NA,TRBV7-9,TGTGCCAGCGGCTTGACAGGGATAGAGACCCAGTACTTC,CASGLTGIETQYF